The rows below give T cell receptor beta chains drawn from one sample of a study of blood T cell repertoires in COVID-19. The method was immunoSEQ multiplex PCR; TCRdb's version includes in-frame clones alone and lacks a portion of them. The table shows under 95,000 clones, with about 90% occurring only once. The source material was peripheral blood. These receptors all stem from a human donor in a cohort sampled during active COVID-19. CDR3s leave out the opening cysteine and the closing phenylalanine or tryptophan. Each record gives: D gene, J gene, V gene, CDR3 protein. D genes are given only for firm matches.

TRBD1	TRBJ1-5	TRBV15	ATSKEVPGTGRNQPQH
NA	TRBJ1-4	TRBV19	ASLGGEKLF
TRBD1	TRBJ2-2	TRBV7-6	ASSLAGGGWSTNTGELF
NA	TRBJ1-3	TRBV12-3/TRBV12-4	ATRLSSGNTIY
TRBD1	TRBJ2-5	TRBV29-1	SVYVDREFLETQY
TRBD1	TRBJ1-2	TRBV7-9	ASSSGQGASGYT
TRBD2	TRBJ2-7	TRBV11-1	ASSTSSGSFYEQY
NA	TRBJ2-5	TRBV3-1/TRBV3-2	ASTTGTTVETQY
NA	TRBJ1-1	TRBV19	ASSRLGGSVELAF
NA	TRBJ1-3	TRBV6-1	ASSEKEGPSGNTIY
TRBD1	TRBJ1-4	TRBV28	ASSPDREYEKLF
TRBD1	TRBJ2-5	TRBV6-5	ASSRGQAGKETQY
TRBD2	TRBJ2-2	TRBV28	ASSFSGGITGELF
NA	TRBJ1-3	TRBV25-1	ASSGTRRWLGNTIY
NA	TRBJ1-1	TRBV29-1	SVSSEVNTEAF
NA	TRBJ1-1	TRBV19	ASSRRQENTEAF
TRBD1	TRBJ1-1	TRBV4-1	ASSQVAGTGVVAF
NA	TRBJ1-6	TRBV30	ACTTENNSPLH
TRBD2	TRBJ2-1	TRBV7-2	ASSFGPNSGGERF
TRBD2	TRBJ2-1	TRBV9	ASSVGISGGAYNEQF
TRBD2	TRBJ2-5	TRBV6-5	ASSKRLAAQETQY
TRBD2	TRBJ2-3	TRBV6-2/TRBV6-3	ASSARLAGVLNTQY
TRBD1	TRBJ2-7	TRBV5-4	ASSSGQHYEQY
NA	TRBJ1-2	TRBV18	ASSPQENYGYT
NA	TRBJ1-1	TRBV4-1	ASSQEGTEGEAF
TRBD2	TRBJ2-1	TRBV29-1	SVDRLAGSEQF
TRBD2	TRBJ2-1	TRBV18	ASSKSGGSEQF
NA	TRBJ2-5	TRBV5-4	ASSRDSQETQY
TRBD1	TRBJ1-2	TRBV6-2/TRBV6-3	ASSERQGPRYGYT
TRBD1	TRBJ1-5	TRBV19	ASRRLSGTGVGQPQH